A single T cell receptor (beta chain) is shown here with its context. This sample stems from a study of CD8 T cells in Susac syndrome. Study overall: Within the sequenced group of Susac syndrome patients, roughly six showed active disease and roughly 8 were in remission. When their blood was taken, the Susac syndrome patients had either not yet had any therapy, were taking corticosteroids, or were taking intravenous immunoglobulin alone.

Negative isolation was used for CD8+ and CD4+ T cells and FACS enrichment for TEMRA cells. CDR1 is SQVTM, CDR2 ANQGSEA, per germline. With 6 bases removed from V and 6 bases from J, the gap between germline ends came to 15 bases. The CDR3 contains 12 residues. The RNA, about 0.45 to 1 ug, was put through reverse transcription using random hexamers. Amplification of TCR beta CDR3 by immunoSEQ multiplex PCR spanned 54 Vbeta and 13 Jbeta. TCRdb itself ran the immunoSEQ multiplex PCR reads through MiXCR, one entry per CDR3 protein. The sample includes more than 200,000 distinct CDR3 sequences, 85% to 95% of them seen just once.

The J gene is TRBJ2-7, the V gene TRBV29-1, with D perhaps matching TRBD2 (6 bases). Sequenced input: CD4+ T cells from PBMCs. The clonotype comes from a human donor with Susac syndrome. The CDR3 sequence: CSVGHLRGEQYF. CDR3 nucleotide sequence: TGCAGCGTCGGACACCTGCGGGGCGAGCAGTACTTC.